This T cell receptor beta chain was recorded in a study of Graves' ophthalmopathy and Graves' hyperthyroidism listed by TCRdb under 2018. Background for the entire study: Peripheral blood was collected at initial diagnosis, before any treatment. To tell Graves' ophthalmopathy apart from Graves' hyperthyroidism, and to predict which patients would progress to ophthalmopathy, the study relied on TCR beta repertoire signatures. In total, around 130 blood samples were TCR-sequenced: 40 to 45 ophthalmopathy, some 75 hyperthyroidism and approximately 17 hyperthyroidism-to-ophthalmopathy patients. To explore V-J signatures that separate ophthalmopathy from hyperthyroidism, a discovery set of 100 patients was enrolled, consisting of 43 with ophthalmopathy and roughly 60 with stable hyperthyroidism. An independent validation cohort was composed of some 19 hyperthyroidism patients and roughly 16 patients who later progressed from hyperthyroidism to ophthalmopathy. In over five hyperthyroidism patients, the T-cell repertoires found in thyroid tissue were compared with those found in blood. Following sampling, methimazole starting at 30 mg daily was administered to hyperthyroidism patients, and high-dose intravenous methylprednisolone was administered to ophthalmopathy patients. For training and testing, the 100 patients in the discovery cohort were randomly divided in a 7:3 ratio. Summary of the overall study and its limitations: In cross-validation, the 13-signature model distinguished ophthalmopathy from stable hyperthyroidism with approximately 88% sensitivity and 81.08% specificity, and in the test set the corresponding values were roughly 80% and 75%. Most of the expanded thyroid clonotypes with a frequency above 0.001 were also detected in blood, and it was suggested that the thyroid immune response may be reflected by blood repertoires. In validation, the model predicted ophthalmopathy progression with about 64% sensitivity and around 72% specificity; roughly 12 predicted patients were CT-confirmed with GO in a median of approximately six months. No statistical method was used to predetermine the sample size, and group allocation was not hidden from the investigators.

TCR beta CDR3 regions were amplified from RNA transcripts for repertoire sequencing. A first-round RT-PCR used HTBI primers with the Qiagen OneStep RT-PCR kit, followed by a second-round multiplex PCR, size selection and purification. Sequencing of the libraries was carried out on an Illumina HiSeq2000 in paired-end mode with 100 bp reads. The paper's processing steps were these. SOAPnuke was used to process the reads, throwing out any read that had adapters, had uncalled bases, had a mean Phred below 15, or lacked an exact constant-primer or identifier match. COPE v1.2.5 was used to merge the high-quality paired reads. Each unique nucleotide sequence was treated as a clonotype, and MiTCR v1.1 was used to align the clonotypes to the IMGT TRB V, D and J references. The analysis was limited to V-J combinations with a frequency above 0.0001, which together covered 99.2% of repertoires. For each V-J combination, a TCR clonal expansion and chaos score was defined as the ratio of F50 clonal expansion to chaos observed in the TCRdist matrix. Features were reduced by Welch's t-statistics and random forest to over 10 V-J combinations, which fed a naive Bayes classifier. Thyroid-blood repertoire similarity was quantified with the Morisita-Horn index. TCRdb took the public reads, trimmed them with fastp at Q25, ran MiXCR for clone calling and kept in-frame beta chains. Merged by CDR3 protein, the rows form single entries marked with the most common genes and DNA. The authors' filters were not applied to this entry. This sample is represented by 300,000 to 500,000 distinct CDR3 sequences; roughly 15% of them were singletons. 7% of the sample belongs to the ten largest clones.

Concerning this clonotype itself: The antigen it binds to is not known. One base away there is no much larger clone; base qualities are not given.

The CDR1 and CDR2 encoded by the germline V gene (reference sequence) are LNHNV and YYDKDF. V is trimmed back by 0 bases and J by 4 bases, and the junction contains 4 bases that no gene match accounts for. Including cysteine and phenylalanine, the CDR3 has 16 amino acids. CDR3 DNA is the only sequence kept; it has 48 bases, read in frame from the first base. A patient counted as having stable hyperthyroidism if there was no progression to ophthalmopathy within 18 months of follow-up. The hyperthyroidism patients were 18 to 65 years old and newly diagnosed, with a disease duration of less than 2 months. Patients with other autoimmune diseases, uncontrolled infections, pregnancy or lactation were excluded. Clinical symptoms, serum thyroxine, TRAb, thyroid ultrasound and orbital computed tomography were used for diagnosis. Using Ficoll-Paque density gradient centrifugation, PBMCs were isolated from about 9.2 ml of fresh peripheral blood. Trizol reagent was used to extract the total RNA, and its quality was then checked on an Agilent 2100 Bioanalyzer.

This TCR was sampled from a woman between 18 and 30 years old with stable Graves' hyperthyroidism. Donor details come from another sample of the same person, matched by shared clones. Recombination linked TRBV15 to TRBJ2-2, with 8 bases matching TRBD1. Sequenced input: peripheral blood. The CDR3 region has the sequence CATSRDRTGGTGELFF. The bases are TGTGCCACCAGCAGAGATCGTACAGGGGGCACCGGGGAGCTGTTTTTT.